The rows below give T cell receptor beta chains drawn from one sample of a study of beta chain features in type 1 diabetes. Some clones are missing from TCRdb's copy, which holds only in-frame ones; the method was immunoSEQ multiplex PCR. Counted here are over 300,000 clones, about a tenth occurring once; the ten biggest clones make up roughly 0.99%. Sample: central memory CD4+ T cells from blood. The receptors were sampled from a man aged 30-40 years with type 1 diabetes. CDR3s include the opening cysteine and the closing phenylalanine or tryptophan. A D gene is named only where the DNA matches it firmly. Clone size is not always given. Where it is, it says once, few, many or a class for expanded clones.

>TRBV5-1|few|TRBD2|TRBJ2-3
TGCGCCAGCAGAAGACTAGCGGGGGGCACAGATACGCAGTATTTT
CASRRLAGGTDTQYF
>TRBV6-5|.|.|TRBJ1-1
TGTGCCAGCAGCTCCCCGAGGAGGATGAACACTGAAGCTTTCTTT
CASSSPRRMNTEAFF
>TRBV29-1|.|TRBD2|TRBJ2-1
TGCAGCGTTTTAGGAAGCGGGGGGGCCAGGGAGCAGTTCTTC
CSVLGSGGAREQFF
>TRBV30|few|TRBD1|TRBJ1-6
TGTGCCTGGAGATCGGGACAGGTTAATTCACCCCTCCACTTT
CAWRSGQVNSPLHF
>TRBV7-9|.|.|TRBJ2-5
TGTGCCAGCAGCTTAGCGGGACTTCAAGAGACCCAGTACTTC
CASSLAGLQETQYF
>TRBV7-2|few|.|TRBJ2-5
TGTGCCAGCAGCTTAGCAAGAGGGCAAGAGACCCAGTACTTC
CASSLARGQETQYF
>TRBV2|.|.|TRBJ1-1
TGTGCCAGCAGTGAAGAGGCCCTTGAAGCTTTCTTT
CASSEEALEAFF
>TRBV9|few|.|TRBJ1-6
TGTGCCAGCAGTGGACTCAGGGATTCACCCCTCCACTTT
CASSGLRDSPLHF
>TRBV29-1|few|.|TRBJ1-2
TGCAGCGTTGCTCGGGATTATGGCTACACCTTC
CSVARDYGYTF
>TRBV2|.|.|TRBJ2-5
TGTGCCAGCAGTATTTCTCAGGGAGAGACCCAGTACTTC
CASSISQGETQYF
>TRBV6-1|few|.|TRBJ2-1
TGTGCCAGCAGCCACTGGAATGAGCAGTTCTTC
CASSHWNEQFF
>TRBV19|.|TRBD1|TRBJ2-4
TGTGCCAGTAGTATTCTCTCGACAGGGCCCAAAAACATTCAGTACTTC
CASSILSTGPKNIQYF
>TRBV9|few|.|TRBJ2-6
TGTGCCAGCAGCGTAGGTCCGAGCTCCTCTGGGGCCAACGTCCTGACTTTC
CASSVGPSSSGANVLTF
>TRBV19|few|TRBD1|TRBJ1-4
TGTGCCAGCCGGACAGGAGGAAAACTGTTTTTT
CASRTGGKLFF
>TRBV9|many|TRBD2|TRBJ2-7
TGTGCCAGCAGCGTCAGCGGGGGGGCCCACGAGCAGTACTTC
CASSVSGGAHEQYF
>TRBV19|few|.|TRBJ1-5
TGTGCCAGTACAACAGTAGAAAGCAATCAGCCCCAGCATTTT
CASTTVESNQPQHF
>TRBV29-1|few|.|TRBJ2-5
TGCAGCGCTCAAACCAGGCCCCAAGAGACCCAGTACTTC
CSAQTRPQETQYF
>TRBV6-5|many|.|TRBJ2-1
TGTGCCAGCAGTTACTCGAACGGGGAGCAGTTCTTC
CASSYSNGEQFF
>TRBV4-3|.|TRBD2|TRBJ2-7
TGCGCCAGCAGCCCTGACTATAGCGGGGGGGCCGAGCAGTACTTC
CASSPDYSGGAEQYF
>TRBV10-3|many|.|TRBJ2-3
TGTGCCATCAGTGAGAGGACGGAAGATACGCAGTATTTT
CAISERTEDTQYF
>TRBV5-6|.|.|TRBJ1-2
TGTGCCAGCAGTTCGGGGTCCCGCGGCTACACCTTC
CASSSGSRGYTF
>TRBV9|.|TRBD2|TRBJ2-3
TGTGCCAGCAGCTATACTAGCGGGGGGGTGGATACGCAGTATTTT
CASSYTSGGVDTQYF
>TRBV9|.|.|TRBJ2-4
TGTGCCAGCAGCGAGGCGGCGGGGAACATTCAGTACTTC
CASSEAAGNIQYF
>TRBV29-1|few|TRBD2|TRBJ2-7
TGCAGCGTTGAAACGGGGGGGCGATACGAGCAGTACTTC
CSVETGGRYEQYF
>TRBV19|.|TRBD2|TRBJ2-7
TGTGCCAGTAGTATGATAGCGGGGGGCCGCGACGAGCAGTACTTC
CASSMIAGGRDEQYF
>TRBV5-1|.|TRBD2|TRBJ2-2
TGCGCCAGCAGCTTGGTGGCGGGGGCGAACACCGGGGAGCTGTTTTTT
CASSLVAGANTGELFF
>TRBV7-2|few|.|TRBJ1-6
TGTGCCAGCAGCTTAGGGGCCAGGGTCAATTCACCCCTCCACTTT
CASSLGARVNSPLHF
>TRBV7-2|.|TRBD2|TRBJ2-7
TGTGCCAGCAGCCCCCAGGGGCTAGCGGGGGACCCCTACGAGCAGTACTTC
CASSPQGLAGDPYEQYF
>TRBV7-9|.|TRBD2|TRBJ2-5
TGTGCCCTCAGCCGGGGGGGTTCCCAAGAGACCCAGTACTTC
CALSRGGSQETQYF
>TRBV5-4|many|.|TRBJ2-3
TGTGCCAGCAGCTTTGATGCGGGTAGCACAGATACGCAGTATTTT
CASSFDAGSTDTQYF
>TRBV11-2|.|.|TRBJ1-4
TGTGCCAGCAGCCACCCGGGACGGCCCGAAAAACTGTTTTTT
CASSHPGRPEKLFF
>TRBV29-1|few|.|TRBJ2-1
TGCAGCGTTGCCAGGGGAATTTCGGATGAGCAGTTCTTC
CSVARGISDEQFF
>TRBV5-1|.|.|TRBJ1-2
TGCGCCAGCAGCTTGGTGCCCGCGGCAACGATCTATGGCTACACCTTC
CASSLVPAATIYGYTF
>TRBV29-1|few|.|TRBJ1-2
TGCAGCGTCGATACTACAGGGTTCTATGGCTACACCTTC
CSVDTTGFYGYTF
>TRBV4-2|.|.|TRBJ2-3
TGTGCCAGCAGCCAAGAGCGGGTAGGGGATACGCAGTATTTT
CASSQERVGDTQYF
>TRBV5-1|.|.|TRBJ2-1
TGCGCCAGCAGCTCAAGGACTACCGAGACCAATGAGCAGTTCTTC
CASSSRTTETNEQFF
>TRBV7-7|few|TRBD1|TRBJ2-2
TGTGCTAGCAGCTCTGGACAGGTGAACACCGGGGAGCTGTTTTTT
CASSSGQVNTGELFF
>TRBV4-3|few|TRBD2|TRBJ2-3
TGCGCCAGCAGCGGGACTAGCGGTACAGATACGCAGTATTTT
CASSGTSGTDTQYF
>TRBV2|.|TRBD1|TRBJ1-1
TGTGCCAGCAGCTCGAACAGGGGCCCGAACACTGAAGCTTTCTTT
CASSSNRGPNTEAFF
>TRBV19|few|.|TRBJ2-5
TGTGCCAGTACCCGAGGGGGGCCTCAAGAGACCCAGTACTTC
CASTRGGPQETQYF
>TRBV5-1|.|.|TRBJ2-7
TGCGCCAGCAGCTTATTCAGACAGGACGATCCCTACGAGCAGTACTTC
CASSLFRQDDPYEQYF
>TRBV5-6|.|TRBD1|TRBJ2-5
TGTGCCAGCAGCCTCTGGACAGGGGCGAAGGAGACCCAGTACTTC
CASSLWTGAKETQYF
>TRBV6-5|many|.|TRBJ2-7
TGTGCCAGCAGTTACACGGAGCCTGGGAGGTCCGGCGAGCAGTACTTC
CASSYTEPGRSGEQYF
>TRBV5-6|.|TRBD2|TRBJ2-1
TGTGCCAGCAGCCCCCGGACTAGCGGGGGTTACAATGAGCAGTTCTTC
CASSPRTSGGYNEQFF
>TRBV7-2|few|.|TRBJ2-7
TGTGCCAGCAGCTTAGAGGCAGCGAGCTCCTACGAGCAGTACTTC
CASSLEAASSYEQYF
>TRBV6-6|many|.|TRBJ2-1
TGTGCCAGCAGCCGATGGACTTCCCCCCCTCGGGATGAGCAGTTCTTC
CASSRWTSPPRDEQFF
>TRBV6-6|few|TRBD1|TRBJ1-6
TGTGCCAGCAGCCTGCGGGACAGGGGGCGGAATTCACCCCTCCACTTT
CASSLRDRGRNSPLHF
>TRBV10-3|.|.|TRBJ2-3
TGTGCCATCAGTGAAGGCCGGAATCCAGATACGCAGTATTTT
CAISEGRNPDTQYF
>TRBV5-1|few|TRBD1|TRBJ2-5
TGCGCCAGCAGCTTAGACAGGGGACAGCAAGAGACCCAGTACTTC
CASSLDRGQQETQYF
>TRBV23-1|.|.|TRBJ1-5
TGCGCCAGCAGTCCGCAGATGGCCGATCAGCCCCAGCATTTT
CASSPQMADQPQHF
>TRBV5-1|few|.|TRBJ2-1
TGCGCCAGCAGCTTGGAACCCGGGCAGGGGTCATACAATGAGCAGTTCTTC
CASSLEPGQGSYNEQFF
>TRBV7-9|.|.|TRBJ2-5
TGTGCCAGCAGCTTATCTGGGGTCGGCCAAGAGACCCAGTACTTC
CASSLSGVGQETQYF
>TRBV7-2|many|TRBD1|TRBJ1-4
TGTGCCAGCAGCGTTGACAGGGATAATGAAAAACTGTTTTTT
CASSVDRDNEKLFF
>TRBV2|few|.|TRBJ1-5
TGTGCCAGCAGTGATGCCGGGGGGAATCAGCCCCAGCATTTT
CASSDAGGNQPQHF
>TRBV6-5|.|TRBD2|TRBJ2-1
TGTGCCAGCAGCCCTCTCAGCGGGGGGGCCAATGAGCAGTTCTTC
CASSPLSGGANEQFF
>TRBV18|.|.|TRBJ2-5
TGTGCCAGCTCCCGAGGGCTAGCCCAAGAGACCCAGTACTTC
CASSRGLAQETQYF
>TRBV6-8|.|.|TRBJ2-5
TGTGCCAGTTACAGGGAAGCGGAGACCCAGTACTTC
CASYREAETQYF
>TRBV4-3|few|TRBD1|TRBJ1-5
TGCGCCAGCAGCCAAGGGACAGGGGCTGGGCCCCAGCATTTT
CASSQGTGAGPQHF
>TRBV10-2|few|TRBD1|TRBJ1-1
TGCGCCAGCAGGGGGACAGGGCCGAACACTGAAGCTTTCTTT
CASRGTGPNTEAFF